This T cell receptor (beta chain) was identified in a study of T-cell memory formation after mild COVID-19 (dated by TCRdb to about 2021). About the full investigation: TCR sequence clusters from the two donors were largely donor specific. T-cell clones expanding and contracting after mild COVID-19 in two donors were tracked by longitudinal TCRalpha and TCRbeta repertoire sequencing. The cohort was made up of two young adult volunteers, one female and one male, who were previously healthy.

Note on this clonotype: Its antigen is still unknown. The record has no base qualities; no much larger clone is one base away.

Results the study describes overall, beyond this receptor: The study covered only a couple of mild cases, and larger cohorts including severe cases with pre-infection samples were considered necessary. Some responding clones were detected in pre-infection memory, suggesting pre-existing cross-reactive memory T cells joined the SARS-CoV-2 response. From day 15 to 85, contracting clones showed balanced CD4/CD8 phenotypes, whereas a second wave of clones that expanded from day 15 to 37 leaned towards CD4+. SARS-CoV-2 specificity of the second-wave clones peaking on day 37 was not confirmed. Contracting CD4+ clones were located mainly in the CM and EM memory subsets, whereas CD8+ clones were found to be enriched in EMRA.

V loses 1 base, J loses 11 bases, and the germline ends lie 14 bases apart. From the germline V gene (reference sequence), CDR1 is SEHNR and CDR2 is FQNEAQ. Including cysteine and phenylalanine, the CDR3 has 13 amino acids. The CDR3 DNA has 39 bases and is translated from base 1. Ficoll-Paque density gradient centrifugation was used to isolate PBMCs. The sequencer was an Illumina NovaSeq 6000. cDNA libraries for TCRalpha and TCRbeta were prepared by 5'RACE using constant-segment primers, with sample barcodes and unique molecular identifiers added. RNA was extracted from every sample with Trizol reagent. Amplification of the libraries took two PCR steps, and the second step added a second sample barcode plus Illumina TruSeq adapters. Libraries were sequenced on an Illumina NovaSeq with 2 x 150 bp paired-end reads. The study's processing was this. With migec v1.2.7, reads were demultiplexed and then collapsed into UMI-guided consensus sequences. Using mixcr v2.1.11, the UMI consensuses were aligned to TRA and TRB V and J templates and assembled into clonotypes. A clonotype was counted as expanded or contracted only if both edgeR and NoisET called the change significant, with noise models trained on biological replicates. For edgeR calls, the cutoffs were a false discovery rate-adjusted p below 0.01 and a log2 fold-change threshold of 1. As an exploratory analysis of dynamics, PCA with hierarchical clustering was applied to max-normalized trajectories of the 1000 most abundant clonotypes. Each responding clone was given a CD4 or CD8 phenotype based on the CD4+ and CD8+ repertoires, which had been sequenced separately. The public reads were reprocessed in TCRdb via fastp at Q25 and MiXCR, keeping in-frame beta chains. Every CDR3 protein is listed once, alongside the most common genes and DNA of its rows. For this entry, the V and J calls and clone size follow TCRdb and not the study's own pipeline. The table for this sample lists some 100,000 distinct CDR3 sequences; 11% of them were counted only once. In total, the top ten clones hold approximately 40% of the sample.

The V gene is TRBV7-9 and the J gene is TRBJ1-1; matching of 6 bases hints at TRBD1 as the D gene. Sequenced: PBMCs or a T cell subset sorted from them (not recorded which). The clonotype comes from a man in his late teens or twenties who had mild COVID-19 (a few samples of this study predate the infection). The sample titles of this study are shuffled in the database, so cell type and time point are left out; the donor was told from shared clones. CDR3 sequence: CASSLGGAGTAFF. The sequence in DNA is TGTGCCAGCAGCTTAGGGGGGGCCGGGACCGCTTTCTTT.